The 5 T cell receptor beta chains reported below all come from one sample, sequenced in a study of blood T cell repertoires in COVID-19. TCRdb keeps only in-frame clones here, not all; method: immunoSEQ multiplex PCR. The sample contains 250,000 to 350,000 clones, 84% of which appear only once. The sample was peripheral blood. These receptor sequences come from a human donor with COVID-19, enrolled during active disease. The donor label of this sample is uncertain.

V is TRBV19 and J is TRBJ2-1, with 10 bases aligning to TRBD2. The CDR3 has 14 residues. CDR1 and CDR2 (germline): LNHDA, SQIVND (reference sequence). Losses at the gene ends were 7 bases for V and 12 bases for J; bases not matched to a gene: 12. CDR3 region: CASTEVLAGGPQFF. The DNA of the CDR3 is TGTGCCAGTACCGAGGTTTTAGCGGGGGGCCCGCAGTTCTTC.

In DNA form, the CDR3 reads TGTGCCAGCAGTGAGACAGCTCCCTACGAGCAGTACTTC. It is translated as CASSETAPYEQYF. The chain carries TRBV6-1 and TRBJ2-7, with D maybe TRBD1 (5 bases). Deletions cut 3 bases from V and 2 bases from J, with 8 bases between. Germline values: CDR1 MNHNS, CDR2 SASEGT. There are 13 residues in the CDR3.

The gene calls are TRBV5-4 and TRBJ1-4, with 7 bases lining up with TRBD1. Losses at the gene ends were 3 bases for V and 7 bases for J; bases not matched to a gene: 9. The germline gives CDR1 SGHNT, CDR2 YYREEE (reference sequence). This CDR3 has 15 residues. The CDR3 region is CASSYGGDSFEKLFF. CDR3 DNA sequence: TGTGCCAGCAGCTATGGTGGGGACAGTTTTGAAAAACTGTTTTTT.

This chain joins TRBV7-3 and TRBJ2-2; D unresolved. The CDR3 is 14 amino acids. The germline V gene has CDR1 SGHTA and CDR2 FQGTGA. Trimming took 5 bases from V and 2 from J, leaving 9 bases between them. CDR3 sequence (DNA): TGTGCCAGCAGCCCGCGACTTAACACCGGGGAGCTGTTTTTT. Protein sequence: CASSPRLNTGELFF.

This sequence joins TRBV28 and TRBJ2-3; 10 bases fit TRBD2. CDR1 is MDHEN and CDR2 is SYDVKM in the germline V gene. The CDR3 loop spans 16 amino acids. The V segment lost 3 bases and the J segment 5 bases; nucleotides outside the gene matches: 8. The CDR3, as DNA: TGTGCCAGCAGTTTGGCTAGCGGGAGTATAGGAGATACGCAGTATTTT. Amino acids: CASSLASGSIGDTQYF.